This note documents a single T cell receptor (beta chain) sequence. Its antigen is currently unknown. This CDR3 has 16 amino acids. Germline CDR1 is SGHTA and CDR2 is FQGNSA. V was pared by 5 bases and J by 5 bases, with 9 bases of the junction left unmatched. This record comes from a study of cytomegalovirus exposure and HLA in healthy donors. PCR amplification relied on 60 Vbeta primers (plus 13 Jbeta primers). Method: immunoSEQ multiplex PCR; TCRdb's copy keeps in-frame clones and lacks some. Of some 120,000 clones listed, roughly 80% are singletons. Findings of the study overall: A later analysis linked a missense variant in DCLRE1C to the trimming of TCR beta V and J genes. Sequencing had likely introduced a cluster of highly shared sequence variants as an artifact.

The clonotype comes from a female donor in good health and CMV-seronegative. Source material: PBMCs. The rearrangement links TRBV7-2 to TRBJ2-2; 9 bases are shared with TRBD2. CDR3 in amino acids: CASSPPSGDKTGELFF. The CDR3 nucleotides read TGTGCCAGCAGCCCCCCTAGCGGGGATAAAACCGGGGAGCTGTTTTTT.